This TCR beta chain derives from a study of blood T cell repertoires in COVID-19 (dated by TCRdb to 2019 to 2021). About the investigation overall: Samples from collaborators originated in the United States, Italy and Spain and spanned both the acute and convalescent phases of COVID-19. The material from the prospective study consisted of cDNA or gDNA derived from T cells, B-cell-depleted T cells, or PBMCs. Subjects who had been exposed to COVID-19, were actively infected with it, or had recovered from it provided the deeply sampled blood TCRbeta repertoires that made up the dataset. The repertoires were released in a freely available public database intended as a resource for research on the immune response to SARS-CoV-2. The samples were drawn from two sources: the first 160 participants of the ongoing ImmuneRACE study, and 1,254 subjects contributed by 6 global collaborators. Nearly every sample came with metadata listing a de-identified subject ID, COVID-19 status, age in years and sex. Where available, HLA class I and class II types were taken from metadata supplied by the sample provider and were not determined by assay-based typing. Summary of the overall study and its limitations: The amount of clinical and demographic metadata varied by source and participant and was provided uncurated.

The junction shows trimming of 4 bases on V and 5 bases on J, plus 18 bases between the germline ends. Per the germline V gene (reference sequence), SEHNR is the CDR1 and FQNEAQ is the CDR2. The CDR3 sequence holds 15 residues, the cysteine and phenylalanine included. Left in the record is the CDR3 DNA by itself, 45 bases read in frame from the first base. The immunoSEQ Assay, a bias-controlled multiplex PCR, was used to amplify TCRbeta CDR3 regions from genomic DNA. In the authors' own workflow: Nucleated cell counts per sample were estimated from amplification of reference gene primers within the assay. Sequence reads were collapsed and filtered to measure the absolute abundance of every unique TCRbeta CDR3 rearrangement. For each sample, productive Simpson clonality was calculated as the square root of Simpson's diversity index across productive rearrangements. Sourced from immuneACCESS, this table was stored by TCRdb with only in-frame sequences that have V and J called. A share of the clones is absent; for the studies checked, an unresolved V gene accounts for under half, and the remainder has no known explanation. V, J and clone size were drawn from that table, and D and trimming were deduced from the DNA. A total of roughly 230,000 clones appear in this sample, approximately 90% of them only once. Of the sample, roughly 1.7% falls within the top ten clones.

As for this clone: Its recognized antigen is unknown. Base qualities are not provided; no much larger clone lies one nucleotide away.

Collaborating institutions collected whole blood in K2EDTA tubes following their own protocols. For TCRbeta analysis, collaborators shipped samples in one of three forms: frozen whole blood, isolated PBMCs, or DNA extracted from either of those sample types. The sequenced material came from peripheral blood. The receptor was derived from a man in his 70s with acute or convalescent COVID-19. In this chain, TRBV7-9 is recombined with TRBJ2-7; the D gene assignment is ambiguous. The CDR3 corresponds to CASSSRKTTVNEQYF. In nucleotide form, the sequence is TGTGCCAGCAGCTCACGGAAAACCACAGTAAACGAGCAGTACTTC.